This T cell receptor (beta chain) was recorded in a study of T-cell memory formation after mild COVID-19 (dated by TCRdb to the early 2020s). Concerning the study at large: Most TCR sequence clusters were specific to one of the two donors. T-cell clones expanding and contracting after mild COVID-19 in a couple of donors were tracked by longitudinal TCRalpha and TCRbeta repertoire sequencing. The cohort was made up of two young adult volunteers, one female and one male, who were previously healthy.

Findings and caveats that apply to the study as a whole: Only a couple of mild cases were covered by the study, and larger cohorts that include severe cases with pre-infection samples were considered necessary. Contracting CD4+ clones were found mainly in CM and EM memory subsets, while CD8+ clones were enriched in EMRA. Clones that contracted from day 15 to 85 showed balanced CD4/CD8 phenotypes, whereas a second wave of clones that expanded from day 15 to 37 leaned towards CD4+. SARS-CoV-2 specificity of the second-wave clones peaking on day 37 was not confirmed. Some responding clones were detected in pre-infection memory, which suggested that pre-existing cross-reactive memory T cells had joined the SARS-CoV-2 response.

PBMCs were isolated by Ficoll-Paque density gradient centrifugation. This clonotype turned up a few times. Its antigen has not been determined. The sample holds no much larger clone one base away, and base qualities are not on file. TCRdb names Illumina NovaSeq 6000 as the instrument used. TCRalpha and TCRbeta cDNA libraries were constructed by 5'RACE with constant-segment primers, with sample barcodes and unique molecular identifiers being introduced. Trizol reagent was used to extract RNA from every sample. Library amplification was performed in two PCR steps, and a second sample barcode and Illumina TruSeq adapters were introduced in the second step. Sequencing of libraries was performed on an Illumina NovaSeq with 2 x 150 bp paired-end reads. Per the original workflow: With migec v1.2.7, reads were demultiplexed and then collapsed into UMI-guided consensus sequences. Using mixcr v2.1.11, the UMI consensuses were aligned to TRA and TRB V and J templates and assembled into clonotypes. A clonotype was counted as expanded or contracted only when both edgeR and NoisET called the clonotype significant, with the noise models trained on biological replicates. For edgeR calls, a false discovery rate-adjusted p below 0.01 and a log2 fold-change threshold of 1 were applied. As an exploratory analysis of dynamics, PCA with hierarchical clustering was applied to max-normalized trajectories of the 1000 most abundant clonotypes. Separately sequenced CD4+ and CD8+ repertoires were used to assign the CD4 or CD8 phenotype of responding clones. TCRdb trimmed public reads at Q25 via fastp, called clones via MiXCR and kept in-frame beta chains. Identical CDR3 protein sequences are pooled into one entry, listed with their most common genes and DNA. TCRdb assigned the V and J calls; the authors' analysis was not used. The sample yields over 500,000 distinct CDR3 sequences; roughly 17% were counted once. Together, the top ten hold just over 8% of the sample.

CDR1 and CDR2, per the germline V gene, are MNHEY and SVGAGI. The CDR3, cysteine through phenylalanine, is 18 amino acids long. Just CDR3 DNA is preserved here, 54 bases in frame from base 1. V is clipped by 2 bases and J by 0 bases, and the sequence between their germline boundaries is 20 bases long. The V and J segments used are TRBV6-5 and TRBJ2-7; the D gene remains uncertain. The origin of this receptor is an adult woman who had mild COVID-19 (a few samples of this study predate the infection). The sample titles of this study are shuffled in the database, so cell type and time point are left out; the donor was told from shared clones. Sample: PBMCs or a T cell subset sorted from them (not recorded which). The DNA reads as follows: TGTGCCAGCAGTTACACCTCACCTCACGACCCGAGCTCCTACGAGCAGTACTTC. This is translated as CASSYTSPHDPSSYEQYF.